A selection of T cell receptor beta chains follows, all from one sample in a study of T cell responses to AZD1222 COVID-19 vaccine. Sequencing used immunoSEQ multiplex PCR; TCRdb keeps in-frame clones, though not all of them. Of approximately 130,000 clones detected, 85% to 90% appear once; the ten largest clones hold under 35%. The sequencing here drew on peripheral blood, taken on day 0 of AZD1222 vaccination. The receptors originated from an adult in good health. Both conserved end residues are part of each CDR3. A D gene is named only where the DNA matches it firmly. Expanded clones get a size class; other rows say once, few or many, or leave the size out.

V	size	length	J	D	CDR3	DNA
TRBV7-5	-	17	TRBJ2-3	-	CVRSLAKKQPSTDTQYF	TGTGTCAGAAGCTTAGCTAAAAAACAGCCCAGCACAGATACGCAGTATTTT
TRBV27	-	15	TRBJ1-4	-	CASSLSSQGYEKLFF	TGTGCCAGCAGTTTAAGTTCACAGGGATATGAAAAACTGTTTTTT
TRBV29-1	-	13	TRBJ1-2	-	CSVLQGPGGGYTF	TGCAGCGTCCTACAGGGACCCGGCGGTGGCTACACCTTC
TRBV7-2	-	15	TRBJ1-2	-	CASSLTGGINYGYTF	TGTGCCAGCAGCTTAACGGGGGGGATAAACTATGGCTACACCTTC
TRBV5-6	-	15	TRBJ1-4	-	CASSPGGGYNEKLFF	TGTGCCAGCAGCCCCGGTGGGGGATACAATGAAAAACTGTTTTTT
TRBV10-1	-	14	TRBJ2-7	TRBD1	CASTTRDSPYEQYF	TGCGCCAGCACCACCCGGGACAGTCCCTACGAGCAGTACTTC
TRBV4-1	-	15	TRBJ2-5	-	CASSQETGPQETQYF	TGCGCCAGCAGCCAAGAAACAGGCCCACAAGAGACCCAGTACTTC
TRBV6-5	-	15	TRBJ2-4	-	CASSHNYMDGNIQYF	TGTGCCAGCAGTCACAACTACATGGACGGAAACATTCAGTACTTC
TRBV18	once	15	TRBJ1-5	TRBD1	CASSPNGQGGQPQHF	TGTGCCAGCTCACCCAACGGACAGGGCGGGCAGCCCCAGCATTTT
TRBV2	-	15	TRBJ2-5	-	CASAPGTRASETQYF	TGTGCCAGCGCCCCTGGGACACGGGCGTCGGAGACCCAGTACTTC
TRBV4-3	-	15	TRBJ1-2	-	CASSQDQQAYYGYTF	TGCGCCAGCAGCCAAGATCAACAGGCCTACTATGGCTACACCTTC
TRBV6-5	-	15	TRBJ1-2	-	CASSYSQGLNYGYTF	TGTGCCAGCAGTTACTCGCAGGGTCTAAACTATGGCTACACCTTC
TRBV5-1	once	13	TRBJ2-5	TRBD1	CASSGDRQETQYF	TGCGCCAGCAGTGGGGACAGACAAGAGACCCAGTACTTC
TRBV18	-	15	TRBJ1-5	-	CASSPPDTYNQPQHF	TGTGCCAGCTCACCCCCGGACACCTACAATCAGCCCCAGCATTTT
TRBV6-2/TRBV6-3	once	17	TRBJ1-5	TRBD1	CASSPTGWGNSNQPQHF	TGTGCCAGCAGCCCGACAGGGTGGGGAAACTCGAATCAGCCCCAGCATTTT
TRBV7-9	-	13	TRBJ1-1	-	CASSSQGLTEAFF	TGTGCCAGCAGCTCACAGGGTCTCACTGAAGCTTTCTTT
TRBV29-1	-	11	TRBJ1-1	-	CSVHTETGAFF	TGCAGCGTTCATACGGAAACAGGAGCTTTCTTT
TRBV9	-	14	TRBJ2-1	-	CASSVGGTYNEQFF	TGTGCCAGCAGCGTAGGCGGAACCTACAATGAGCAGTTCTTC
TRBV19	once	14	TRBJ1-2	-	CASTRDSVFYGYTF	TGTGCCAGCACCCGGGACTCAGTATTCTATGGCTACACCTTC
TRBV30	-	15	TRBJ2-1	TRBD1	CARDRVGSSYNEQFF	TGTGCTCGGGACAGGGTCGGGAGCTCCTACAATGAGCAGTTCTTC
TRBV7-2	few	16	TRBJ1-1	-	CASSLGGKGMNTEAFF	TGTGCCAGCAGCTTAGGGGGAAAGGGGATGAACACTGAAGCTTTCTTT
TRBV19	-	16	TRBJ1-5	-	CASTLREGVSNQPQHF	TGTGCCAGTACCCTTAGGGAGGGGGTCAGCAATCAGCCCCAGCATTTT
TRBV5-1	-	14	TRBJ2-3	TRBD1	CASTIRGRSDTQYF	TGCGCCAGCACGATCAGGGGGAGATCAGATACGCAGTATTTT
TRBV9	-	16	TRBJ2-1	-	CASSVVRGHYPNEQFF	TGTGCCAGCAGCGTAGTGAGGGGCCACTACCCAAATGAGCAGTTCTTC
TRBV29-1	few	17	TRBJ2-3	TRBD2	CSTVVGRTSMGTDTQYF	TGCAGCACCGTTGTGGGGAGGACTAGCATGGGCACAGATACGCAGTATTTT
TRBV7-3	-	14	TRBJ2-1	-	CASSLRRDTGEQFF	TGTGCCAGCAGCTTAAGGAGGGACACAGGTGAGCAGTTCTTC
TRBV29-1	-	13	TRBJ1-2	TRBD1	CSVGTGGSYGYTF	TGCAGCGTGGGGACAGGGGGTTCCTATGGCTACACCTTC
TRBV2	-	14	TRBJ1-1	TRBD1	CASVVDRGRTEAFF	TGTGCCAGCGTTGTGGACAGGGGTCGGACTGAAGCTTTCTTT
TRBV15	-	13	TRBJ1-2	TRBD1	CATSKGTDYGYTF	TGTGCCACCAGCAAAGGGACAGACTATGGCTACACCTTC
TRBV4-3	-	14	TRBJ2-7	-	CASSQGTADYEQYF	TGCGCCAGCAGCCAGGGAACTGCCGACTACGAGCAGTACTTC
TRBV11-3	-	15	TRBJ2-2	-	CASSPREGRTGELFF	TGTGCCAGCAGCCCCCGGGAAGGGAGAACCGGGGAGCTGTTTTTT
TRBV11-3	-	15	TRBJ2-2	-	CASSLDGSNTGELFF	TGTGCCAGCAGCTTAGATGGGTCGAACACCGGGGAGCTGTTTTTT
TRBV7-9	few	13	TRBJ2-7	-	CASSLDLTYEQYF	TGTGCCAGCAGCCTAGACTTGACCTACGAGCAGTACTTC
TRBV7-2	-	15	TRBJ2-1	-	CASSLDSGSYNEQFF	TGTGCCAGCAGCTTAGACTCAGGGTCCTACAATGAGCAGTTCTTC
TRBV4-2	-	18	TRBJ2-4	-	CASSQGPGGNIAKNIQYF	TGTGCCAGCAGCCAGGGCCCAGGAGGAAACATAGCCAAAAACATTCAGTACTTC
TRBV9	-	15	TRBJ2-7	-	CASSVGGEIIYEQYF	TGTGCCAGCAGCGTAGGGGGCGAAATTATTTACGAGCAGTACTTC
TRBV7-3	-	15	TRBJ2-3	-	CASSLGQGITDTQYF	TGTGCCAGCAGCTTAGGGCAGGGGATAACAGATACGCAGTATTTT
TRBV6-5	-	13	TRBJ2-2	-	CASSPVNTGELFF	TGTGCCAGCAGCCCGGTGAACACCGGGGAGCTGTTTTTT
TRBV5-4	-	16	TRBJ2-2	TRBD1	CASSFGGQGNTGELFF	TGTGCCAGCAGCTTTGGAGGACAGGGGAACACCGGGGAGCTGTTTTTT
TRBV6-6	-	15	TRBJ2-1	-	CASSPPLLQGNEQFF	TGTGCCAGCAGTCCCCCGCTCCTACAGGGCAATGAGCAGTTCTTC
TRBV20-1	-	11	TRBJ2-5	-	CSAPPAETQYF	TGCAGTGCACCTCCGGCAGAGACCCAGTACTTC
TRBV2	-	15	TRBJ2-3	-	CASSEVGGGTDTQYF	TGTGCCAGCAGTGAGGTGGGGGGCGGAACAGATACGCAGTATTTT